The rows below give T cell receptor beta chains drawn from one sample of a study of blood T cells in healthy people across ages. One entry per CDR3 protein, called by TCRdb with MiXCR from the 5' RACE reads. The table has 550,000 to 800,000 distinct CDR3 sequences, around 32% seen once; the top ten hold 15%. Material: blood. The receptor set was obtained from a woman older than 75 in good health. Both conserved end residues are part of each CDR3. The D gene is left open where the match is weak. Not every row has a clone size; where given, it reads once, few, many or a size class.

j_call v_call d_call clone_size cdr3_aa cdr3_nt
TRBJ2-1 TRBV6-1 TRBD1 - CASRVIQGARSYNEQFF TGTGCCAGCAGGGTAATACAGGGGGCTCGTTCCTACAATGAGCAGTTCTTC
TRBJ1-1 TRBV6-1 - - CASSEGLGNTEAFF TGTGCCAGCAGTGAGGGGCTCGGAAACACTGAAGCTTTCTTT
TRBJ2-7 TRBV7-9 - - CASSPREVSEQYF TGTGCCAGCAGCCCCCGTGAGGTGAGCGAGCAGTACTTC
TRBJ1-1 TRBV5-6 - few CASSFPRDPEAFF TGTGCCAGCAGCTTCCCCCGTGACCCTGAAGCTTTCTTT
TRBJ1-5 TRBV20-1 - few CSADTEGPNQPQHF TGCAGTGCGGATACAGAGGGCCCCAATCAGCCCCAGCATTTT
TRBJ2-7 TRBV12-3/TRBV12-4 - many CASSRRITGRGEQYF TGTGCCAGCAGTCGGCGAATAACAGGGAGAGGTGAGCAGTACTTC
TRBJ2-3 TRBV6-5 - many CASSEGGRTDTQYF TGTGCCAGCAGTGAAGGGGGGCGCACAGATACGCAGTATTTT
TRBJ1-2 TRBV29-1 - - CSVEVFRQRVPVGGYTF TGCAGCGTTGAAGTTTTTCGGCAGCGGGTCCCCGTTGGGGGCTACACCTTC
TRBJ2-3 TRBV18 TRBD2 many CASSPPIGLAGGRNTQYF TGTGCCAGCTCACCACCGATCGGACTAGCGGGGGGGCGGAATACGCAGTATTTT
TRBJ2-3 TRBV29-1 - many CSILSGDTQYF TGCAGCATCCTTAGCGGAGATACGCAGTATTTT
TRBJ2-5 TRBV6-2/TRBV6-3 - many CASSYGVQETQYF TGTGCCAGCAGTTACGGGGTGCAAGAGACCCAGTACTTC
TRBJ2-5 TRBV7-3 TRBD2 - CASSLRPPTSGGEKTQYF TGTGCCAGCAGCTTAAGGCCCCCGACTAGCGGGGGTGAAAAGACCCAGTACTTC